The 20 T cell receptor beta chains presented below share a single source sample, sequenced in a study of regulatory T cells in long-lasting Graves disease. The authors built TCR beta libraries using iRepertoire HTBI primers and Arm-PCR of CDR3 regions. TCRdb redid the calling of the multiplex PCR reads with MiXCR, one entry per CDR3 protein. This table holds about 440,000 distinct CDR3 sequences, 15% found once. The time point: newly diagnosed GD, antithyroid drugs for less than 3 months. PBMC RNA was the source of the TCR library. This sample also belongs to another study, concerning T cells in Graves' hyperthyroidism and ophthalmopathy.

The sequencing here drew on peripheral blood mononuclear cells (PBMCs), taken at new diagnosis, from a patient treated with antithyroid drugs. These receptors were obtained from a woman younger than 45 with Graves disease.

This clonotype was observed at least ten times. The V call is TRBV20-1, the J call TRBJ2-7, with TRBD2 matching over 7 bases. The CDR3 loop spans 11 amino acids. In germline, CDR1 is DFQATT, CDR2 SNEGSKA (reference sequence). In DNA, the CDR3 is TGCAGCGGGGAGGGGATATACGAGCAGTACTTC. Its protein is CSGEGIYEQYF.

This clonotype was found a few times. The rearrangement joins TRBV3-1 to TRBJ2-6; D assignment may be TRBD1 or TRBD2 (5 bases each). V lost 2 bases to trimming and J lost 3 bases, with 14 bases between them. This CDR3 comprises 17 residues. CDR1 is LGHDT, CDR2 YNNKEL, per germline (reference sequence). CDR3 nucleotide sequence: TGTGCCAGCAGCCAACAGGCTTGGGGACGTGGGGCCAACGTCCTGACTTTC. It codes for CASSQQAWGRGANVLTF.

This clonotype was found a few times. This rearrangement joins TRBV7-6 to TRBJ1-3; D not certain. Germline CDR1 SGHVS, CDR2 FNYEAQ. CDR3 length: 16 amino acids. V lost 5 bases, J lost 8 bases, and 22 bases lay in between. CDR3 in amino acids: CASSPTGFLREDTIYF. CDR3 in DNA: TGTGCCAGCAGCCCTACTGGGTTTCTGAGGGAAGACACCATATATTTT.

The CDR3 here is CASSHRAGARGSPLHF. CDR3 DNA: TGCGCCAGCAGCCACCGCGCCGGGGCTCGGGGGTCACCCCTCCACTTT. The rearrangement uses TRBV4-1 and TRBJ1-6; D perhaps matches TRBD1 (5 bases). V was shortened by 3 bases and J by 10 bases, with 19 bases between the two germline ends. The germline CDR1 and CDR2 sequences are MGHRA and YSYEKL. The CDR3 totals 16 residues.

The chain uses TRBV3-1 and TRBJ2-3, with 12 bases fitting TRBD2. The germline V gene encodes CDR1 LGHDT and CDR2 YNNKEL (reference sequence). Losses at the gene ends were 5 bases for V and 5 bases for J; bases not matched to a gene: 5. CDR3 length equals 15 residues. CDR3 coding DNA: TGTGCCAGCAGCGGACTAGCGGGATTGCAAGATACGCAGTATTTT. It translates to CASSGLAGLQDTQYF.

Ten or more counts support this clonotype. Written as DNA, the CDR3 is TGTGCCAGCAGCCTGGGGCCGGGGACCCAGTACTTC. Encoded protein: CASSLGPGTQYF. This chain links TRBV13 with TRBJ2-5; possible D gene TRBD1, 5 bases. The CDR3 covers 12 residues. Trimming shortened V by 5 bases and J by 7 bases, and 11 bases separated the two germline ends. CDR1 is PRHDT and CDR2 is FYEKMQ in the germline V gene (reference sequence).

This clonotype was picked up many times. CDR3 region: CASSLNGVYSNQPQHF. The CDR3 coding sequence is TGTGCCAGCAGCCTCAATGGTGTATATAGCAATCAGCCCCAGCATTTT. V gene TRBV11-2 combines with J gene TRBJ1-5; D remains ambiguous. The germline gives CDR1 SGHAT, CDR2 FQNNGV. This CDR3 contains 16 residues. The V end lost 5 bases, the J end lost 0 bases, and 14 bases lay between the germline ends. Filled out from reference TRBV11-2 and TRBJ1-5, the complete variable domain reads EAGVAQSPRYKIIEKRQSVAFWCNPISGHATLYWYQQILGQGPKLLIQFQNNGVVDDSQLPKDRFSAERLKGVDSTLKIQPAKLEDSAVYLCASSLNGVYSNQPQHFGDGTRLSIL.

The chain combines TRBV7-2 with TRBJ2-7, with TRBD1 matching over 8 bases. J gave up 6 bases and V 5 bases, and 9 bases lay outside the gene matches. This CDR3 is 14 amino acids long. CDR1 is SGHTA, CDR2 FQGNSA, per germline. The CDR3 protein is CASSRRTGKGEQYF. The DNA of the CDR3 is TGTGCCAGCAGCCGACGGACAGGGAAGGGCGAGCAGTACTTC.

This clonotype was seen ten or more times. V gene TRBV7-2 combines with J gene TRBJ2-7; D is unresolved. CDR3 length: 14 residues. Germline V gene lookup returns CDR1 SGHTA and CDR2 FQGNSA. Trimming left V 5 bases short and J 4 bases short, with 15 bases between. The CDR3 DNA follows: TGTGCCAGCAGCGCCCTGAAAGCCTTTTACGAGCAGTACTTC. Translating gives CASSALKAFYEQYF.

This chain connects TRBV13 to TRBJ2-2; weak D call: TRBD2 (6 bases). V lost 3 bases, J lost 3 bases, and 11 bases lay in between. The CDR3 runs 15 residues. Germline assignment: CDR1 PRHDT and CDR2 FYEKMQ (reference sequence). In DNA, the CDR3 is TGTGCCAGCAGCTTCGGGAGATCGCACACCGGGGAGCTGTTTTTT. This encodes CASSFGRSHTGELFF.

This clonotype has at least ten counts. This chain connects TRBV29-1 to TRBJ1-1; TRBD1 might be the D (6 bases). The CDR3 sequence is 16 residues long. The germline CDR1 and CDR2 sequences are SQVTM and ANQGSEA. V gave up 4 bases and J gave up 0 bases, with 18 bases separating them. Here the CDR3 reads CSVGLRGWDMNTEAFF. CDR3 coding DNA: TGCAGCGTTGGATTAAGGGGGTGGGACATGAACACTGAAGCTTTCTTT. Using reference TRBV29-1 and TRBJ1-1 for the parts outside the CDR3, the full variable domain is SAVISQKPSRDICQRGTSLTIQCQVDSQVTMMFWYRQQPGQSLTLIATANQGSEATYESGFVIDKFPISRPNLTFSTLTVSNMSPEDSSIYLCSVGLRGWDMNTEAFFGQGTRLTVV.

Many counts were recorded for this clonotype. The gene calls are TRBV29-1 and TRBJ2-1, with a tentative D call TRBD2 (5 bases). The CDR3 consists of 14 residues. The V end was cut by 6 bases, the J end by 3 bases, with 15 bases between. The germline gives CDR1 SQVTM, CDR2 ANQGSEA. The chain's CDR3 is CSVRAPGYYNEQFF. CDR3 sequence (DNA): TGCAGCGTACGGGCCCCGGGGTACTACAATGAGCAGTTCTTC.

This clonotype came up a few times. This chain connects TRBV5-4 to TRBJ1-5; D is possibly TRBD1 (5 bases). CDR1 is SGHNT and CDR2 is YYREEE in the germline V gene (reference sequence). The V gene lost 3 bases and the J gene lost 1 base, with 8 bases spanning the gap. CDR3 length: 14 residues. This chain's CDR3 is CASSWQGSNQPQHF. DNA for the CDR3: TGTGCCAGCAGCTGGCAGGGAAGCAATCAGCCCCAGCATTTT.

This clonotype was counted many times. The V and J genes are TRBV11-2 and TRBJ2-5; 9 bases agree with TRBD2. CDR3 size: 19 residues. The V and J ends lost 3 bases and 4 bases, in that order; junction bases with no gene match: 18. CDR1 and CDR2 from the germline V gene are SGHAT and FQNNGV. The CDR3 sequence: CASSFVPLAGQAHRETQYF. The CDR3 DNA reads TGTGCCAGCAGCTTCGTGCCCCTAGCGGGACAAGCTCATCGAGAGACCCAGTACTTC.

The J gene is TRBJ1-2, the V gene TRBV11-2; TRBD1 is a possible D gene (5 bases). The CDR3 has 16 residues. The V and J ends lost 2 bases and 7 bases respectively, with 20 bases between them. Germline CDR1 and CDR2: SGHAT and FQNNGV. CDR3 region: CASSLRVRGIFGGYTF. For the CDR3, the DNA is TGTGCCAGCAGCTTAAGGGTGCGGGGGATATTCGGTGGCTACACCTTC.

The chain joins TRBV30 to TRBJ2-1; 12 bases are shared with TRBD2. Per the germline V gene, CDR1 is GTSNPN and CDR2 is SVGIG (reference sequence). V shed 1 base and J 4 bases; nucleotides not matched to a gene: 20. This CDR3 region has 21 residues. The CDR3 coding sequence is TGTGCCTGGAGTGGGGGGACTAGCGGGCCCCCCCAACCGTTAAGATACAATGAGCAGTTCTTC. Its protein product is CAWSGGTSGPPQPLRYNEQFF.

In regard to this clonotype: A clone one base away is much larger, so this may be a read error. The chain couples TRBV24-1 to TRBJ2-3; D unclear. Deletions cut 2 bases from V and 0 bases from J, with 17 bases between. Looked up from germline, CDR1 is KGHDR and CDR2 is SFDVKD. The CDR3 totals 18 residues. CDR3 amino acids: CATSDSVVTPKSTDTQYF. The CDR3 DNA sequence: TGTGCCACCAGTGATTCAGTCGTCACACCCAAAAGCACAGATACGCAGTATTTT.

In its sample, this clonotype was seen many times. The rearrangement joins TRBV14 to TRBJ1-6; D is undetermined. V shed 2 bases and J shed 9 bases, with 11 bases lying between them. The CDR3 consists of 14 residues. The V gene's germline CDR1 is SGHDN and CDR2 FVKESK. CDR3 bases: TGTGCCAGCAGCCAAATGCATGCCGGTTCACCCCTCCACTTT. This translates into CASSQMHAGSPLHF.

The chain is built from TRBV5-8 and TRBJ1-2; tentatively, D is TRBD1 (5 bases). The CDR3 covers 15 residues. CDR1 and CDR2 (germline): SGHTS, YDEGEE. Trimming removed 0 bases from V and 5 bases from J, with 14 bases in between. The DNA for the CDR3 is TGTGCCAGCAGCTTGGGAATAGGGGCGAGTTATGGCTACACCTTC. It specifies CASSLGIGASYGYTF.

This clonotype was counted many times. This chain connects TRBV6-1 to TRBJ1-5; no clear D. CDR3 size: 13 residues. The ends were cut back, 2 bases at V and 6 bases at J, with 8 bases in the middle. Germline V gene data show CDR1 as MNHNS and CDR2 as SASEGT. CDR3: CASSEFGVQPQHF. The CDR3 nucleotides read TGTGCCAGCAGTGAATTTGGAGTTCAGCCCCAGCATTTT.